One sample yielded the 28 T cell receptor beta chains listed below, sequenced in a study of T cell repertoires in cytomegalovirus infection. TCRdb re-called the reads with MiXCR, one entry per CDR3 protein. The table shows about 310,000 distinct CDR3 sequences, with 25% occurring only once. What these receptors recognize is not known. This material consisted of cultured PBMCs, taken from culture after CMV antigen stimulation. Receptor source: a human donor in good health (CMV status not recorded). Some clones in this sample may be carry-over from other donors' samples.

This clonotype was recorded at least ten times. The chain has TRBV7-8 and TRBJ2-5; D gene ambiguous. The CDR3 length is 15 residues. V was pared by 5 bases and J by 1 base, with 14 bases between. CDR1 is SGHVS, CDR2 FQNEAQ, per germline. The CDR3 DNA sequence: TGTGCCAGCAGCCAACCCTCTCGACCCCAAGAGACCCAGTACTTC. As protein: CASSQPSRPQETQYF.

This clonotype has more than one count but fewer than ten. The CDR3 nucleotides are TGTGCCAGCCTACCAAGGGAAGGGGGGGTCAATGAGCAGTTCTTC. Amino acid sequence: CASLPREGGVNEQFF. The gene calls are TRBV18 and TRBJ2-1, with D possibly being TRBD2 (7 bases). The CDR3 sequence is 15 residues long. Germline V lookup: CDR1 KGHSH, CDR2 LQKENI. The V gene lost 8 bases and the J gene lost 6 bases, with 20 bases spanning the gap.

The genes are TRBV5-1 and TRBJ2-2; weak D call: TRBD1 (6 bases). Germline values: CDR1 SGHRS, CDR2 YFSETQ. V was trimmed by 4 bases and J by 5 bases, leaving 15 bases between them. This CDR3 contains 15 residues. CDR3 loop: CASSPGHRGTGELFF. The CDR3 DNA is TGCGCCAGCAGCCCGGGACACCGAGGGACCGGGGAGCTGTTTTTT.

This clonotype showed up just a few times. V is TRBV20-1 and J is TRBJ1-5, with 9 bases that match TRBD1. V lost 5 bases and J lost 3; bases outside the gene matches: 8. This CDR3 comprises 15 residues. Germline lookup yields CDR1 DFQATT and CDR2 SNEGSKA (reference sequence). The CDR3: CSALQGAGNNQPQHF. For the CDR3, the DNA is TGCAGTGCTCTACAGGGGGCGGGAAACAATCAGCCCCAGCATTTT.

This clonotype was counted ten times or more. CDR3 amino acids: CASSSRDTAEQYV. The CDR3 nucleotides read TGTGCCAGCAGCTCAAGGGACACCGCGGAGCAGTACGTC. J is TRBJ2-7 and V is TRBV7-2; maybe TRBD1 (6 bases). The ends were cut back, 4 bases at V and 7 bases at J, with 14 bases in the middle. There are 13 residues in the CDR3. Germline CDR1 is SGHTA and CDR2 is FQGNSA.

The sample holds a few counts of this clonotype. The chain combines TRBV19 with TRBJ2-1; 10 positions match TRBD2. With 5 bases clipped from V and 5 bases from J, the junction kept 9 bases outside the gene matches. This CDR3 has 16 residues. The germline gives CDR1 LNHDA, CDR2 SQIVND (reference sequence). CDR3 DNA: TGTGCCAGTAGTTCCTGGACTAGCGGAGTTCACAATGAGCAGTTCTTC. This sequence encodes CASSSWTSGVHNEQFF.

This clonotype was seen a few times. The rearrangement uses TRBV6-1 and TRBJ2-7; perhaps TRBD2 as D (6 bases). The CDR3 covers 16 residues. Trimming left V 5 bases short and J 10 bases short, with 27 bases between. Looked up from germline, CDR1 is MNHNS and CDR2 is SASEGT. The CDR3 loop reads CASSRPGVGGIRRQYF. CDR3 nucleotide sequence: TGTGCCAGCAGTCGACCGGGGGTCGGCGGGATACGACGACAGTACTTC.

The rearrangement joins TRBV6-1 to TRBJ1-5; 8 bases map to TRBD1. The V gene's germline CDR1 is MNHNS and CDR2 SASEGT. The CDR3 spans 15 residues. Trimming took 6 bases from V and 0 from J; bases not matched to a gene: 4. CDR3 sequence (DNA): TGTGCCAGCAGACAGACAGGGGCTAGCAATCAGCCCCAGCATTTT. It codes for CASRQTGASNQPQHF.

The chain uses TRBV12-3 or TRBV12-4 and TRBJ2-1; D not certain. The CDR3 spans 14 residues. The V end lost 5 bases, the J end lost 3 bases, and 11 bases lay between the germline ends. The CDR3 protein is CASSAPSNYNEQFF. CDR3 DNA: TGTGCCAGCAGTGCCCCTAGTAACTACAATGAGCAGTTCTTC.

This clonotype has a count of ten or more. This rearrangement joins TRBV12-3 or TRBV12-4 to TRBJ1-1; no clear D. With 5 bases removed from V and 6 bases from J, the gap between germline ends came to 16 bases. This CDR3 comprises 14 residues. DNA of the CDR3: TGTGCCAGCAGTCGTATCCGGGTATCCCCTGAAGCTTTCTTT. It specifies CASSRIRVSPEAFF.

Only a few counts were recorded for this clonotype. CDR3: CSAERGVWETQYF. In nucleotides, the CDR3 is TGCAGTGCGGAAAGGGGGGTTTGGGAGACCCAGTACTTC. The chain couples TRBV20-1 to TRBJ2-5, with D tentatively TRBD1 or TRBD2 (6 bases each). V was trimmed by 6 bases and J by 5 bases, leaving 16 bases between them. The CDR3 consists of 13 residues. Germline CDR1 reads DFQATT; CDR2 reads SNEGSKA (reference sequence).

CDR3: CASSEGVNTGELFF. The CDR3 nucleotides read TGTGCCAGCAGCGAGGGGGTAAACACCGGGGAGCTGTTTTTT. The V gene is TRBV7-6, the J gene TRBJ2-2; tentative D call: TRBD1 (6 bases). The CDR3 has 14 amino acids. V was cut by 5 bases and J by 2 bases, with 9 bases left in between. Germline CDR1 is SGHVS and CDR2 is FNYEAQ.

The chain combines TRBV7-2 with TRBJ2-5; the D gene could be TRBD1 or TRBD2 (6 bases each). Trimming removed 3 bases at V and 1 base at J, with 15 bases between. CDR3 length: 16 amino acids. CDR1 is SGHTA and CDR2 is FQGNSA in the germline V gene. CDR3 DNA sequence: TGTGCCAGCAGCTTCGGGGGCCCCTTTGGCCAAGAGACCCAGTACTTC. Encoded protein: CASSFGGPFGQETQYF.

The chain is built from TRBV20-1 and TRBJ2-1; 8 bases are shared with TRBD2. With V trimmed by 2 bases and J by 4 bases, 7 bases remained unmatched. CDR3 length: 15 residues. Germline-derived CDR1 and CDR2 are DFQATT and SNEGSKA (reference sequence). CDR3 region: CSARRSAGGYNEQFF. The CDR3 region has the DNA TGCAGTGCTAGAAGGTCGGCGGGAGGATACAATGAGCAGTTCTTC.

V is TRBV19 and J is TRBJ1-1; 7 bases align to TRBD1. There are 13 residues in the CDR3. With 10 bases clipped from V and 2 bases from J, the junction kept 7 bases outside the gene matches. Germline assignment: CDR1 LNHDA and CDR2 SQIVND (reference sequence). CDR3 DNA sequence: TGTGCCACCAAGGACAGGACCAACACTGAAGCTTTCTTT. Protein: CATKDRTNTEAFF.

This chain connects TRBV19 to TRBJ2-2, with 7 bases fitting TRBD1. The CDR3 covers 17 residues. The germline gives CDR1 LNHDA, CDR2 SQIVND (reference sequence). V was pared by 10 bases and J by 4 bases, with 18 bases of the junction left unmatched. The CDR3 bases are TGTGCCACCAAGAACTCGGCGAAACAGGGGACCACCGGGGAGCTGTTTTTT. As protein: CATKNSAKQGTTGELFF.

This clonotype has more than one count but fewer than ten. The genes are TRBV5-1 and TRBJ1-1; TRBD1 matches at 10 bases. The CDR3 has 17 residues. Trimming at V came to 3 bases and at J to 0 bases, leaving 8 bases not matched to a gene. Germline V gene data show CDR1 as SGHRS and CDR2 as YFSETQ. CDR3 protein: CASSSGTGAYMNTEAFF. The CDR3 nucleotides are TGCGCCAGCAGCTCCGGGACAGGGGCCTACATGAACACTGAAGCTTTCTTT.

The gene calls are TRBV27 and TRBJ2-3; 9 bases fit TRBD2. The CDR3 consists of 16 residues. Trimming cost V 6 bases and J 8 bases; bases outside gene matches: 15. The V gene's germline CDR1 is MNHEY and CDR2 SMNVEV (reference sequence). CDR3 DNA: TGTGCCAGCAGAAAAGGAGGAGCGGGAGGTTATACTACGCAGTATTTT. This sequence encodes CASRKGGAGGYTTQYF.

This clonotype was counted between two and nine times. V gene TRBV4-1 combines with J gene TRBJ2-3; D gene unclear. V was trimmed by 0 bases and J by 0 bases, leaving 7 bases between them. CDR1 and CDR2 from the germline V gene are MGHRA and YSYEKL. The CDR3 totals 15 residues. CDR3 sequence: CASSQEDFSTDTQYF. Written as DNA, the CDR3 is TGCGCCAGCAGCCAAGAAGATTTTAGCACAGATACGCAGTATTTT.

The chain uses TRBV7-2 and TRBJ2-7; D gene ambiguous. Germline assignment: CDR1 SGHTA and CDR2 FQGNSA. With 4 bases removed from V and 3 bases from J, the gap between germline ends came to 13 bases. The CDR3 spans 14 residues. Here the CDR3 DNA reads TGTGCCAGCAGCTCGTTCGTTCGGAGCTACGAGCAGTACTTC. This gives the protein CASSSFVRSYEQYF.

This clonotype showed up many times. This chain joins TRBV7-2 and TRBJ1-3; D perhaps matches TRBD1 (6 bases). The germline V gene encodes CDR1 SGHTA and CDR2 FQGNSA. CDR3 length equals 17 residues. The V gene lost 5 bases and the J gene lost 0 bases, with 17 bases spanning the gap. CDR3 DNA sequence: TGTGCCAGCAGCCCCCCGGGGGCTCTACTCTCTGGAAACACCATATATTTT. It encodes CASSPPGALLSGNTIYF.

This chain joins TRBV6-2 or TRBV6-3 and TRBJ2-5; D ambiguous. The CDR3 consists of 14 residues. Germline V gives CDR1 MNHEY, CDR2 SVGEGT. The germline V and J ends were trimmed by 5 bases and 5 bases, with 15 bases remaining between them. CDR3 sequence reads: CASSLRRRRETQYF. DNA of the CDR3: TGTGCCAGCAGTCTCAGACGGCGAAGGGAGACCCAGTACTTC.

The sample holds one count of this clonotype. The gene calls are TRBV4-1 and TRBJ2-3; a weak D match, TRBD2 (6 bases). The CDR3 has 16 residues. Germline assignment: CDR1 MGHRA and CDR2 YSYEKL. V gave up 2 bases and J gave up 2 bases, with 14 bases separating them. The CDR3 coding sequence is TGCGCCAGCAGCCAAAACCCGGCGGGAATCACAGATACGCAGTATTTT. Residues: CASSQNPAGITDTQYF.

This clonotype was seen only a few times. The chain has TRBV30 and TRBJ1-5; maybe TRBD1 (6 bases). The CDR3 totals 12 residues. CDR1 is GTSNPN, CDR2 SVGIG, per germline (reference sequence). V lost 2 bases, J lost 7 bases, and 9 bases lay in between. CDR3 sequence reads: CAWSTGGQPQHF. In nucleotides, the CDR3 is TGTGCCTGGAGTACGGGGGGCCAGCCCCAGCATTTT.

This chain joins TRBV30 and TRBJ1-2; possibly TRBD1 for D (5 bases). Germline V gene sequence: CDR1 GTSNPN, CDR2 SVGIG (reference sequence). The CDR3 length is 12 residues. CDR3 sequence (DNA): TGTGCGGCGGAACGGGACCCCTACGGCTACACCTTC. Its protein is CAAERDPYGYTF.

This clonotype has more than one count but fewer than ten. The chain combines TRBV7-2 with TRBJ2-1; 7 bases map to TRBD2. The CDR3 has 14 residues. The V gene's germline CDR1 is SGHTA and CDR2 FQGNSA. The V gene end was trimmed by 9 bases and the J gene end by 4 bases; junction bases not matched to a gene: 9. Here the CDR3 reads CASWSPGLYNEQFF. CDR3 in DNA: TGTGCCAGTTGGTCTCCGGGACTATACAATGAGCAGTTCTTC.

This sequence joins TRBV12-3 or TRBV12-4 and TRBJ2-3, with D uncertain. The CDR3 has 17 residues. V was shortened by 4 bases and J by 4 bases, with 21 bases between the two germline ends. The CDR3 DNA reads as TGTGCCAGCAGTTCCGCCCCGGGCTCTTCGATCGCAGATACGCAGTATTTT. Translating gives CASSSAPGSSIADTQYF.

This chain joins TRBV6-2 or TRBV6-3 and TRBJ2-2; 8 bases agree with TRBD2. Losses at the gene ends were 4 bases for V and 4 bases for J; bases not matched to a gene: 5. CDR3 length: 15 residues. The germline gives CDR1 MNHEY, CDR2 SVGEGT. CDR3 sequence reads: CASSFTGTSTGELFF. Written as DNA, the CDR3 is TGTGCCAGCAGTTTTACCGGGACTAGCACCGGGGAGCTGTTTTTT.